This is a list of T cell receptor beta chains from one sample in a study of blood T cells in healthy people across ages. TCRdb fed the 5' RACE reads into MiXCR, producing one record per CDR3 protein. The sample consists of around 1.1 million distinct CDR3 sequences, more than 30% of them appearing once. Sequenced material: blood. Source of these receptors: a man between 18 and 29 years old in good health. CDR3s include the opening cysteine and the closing phenylalanine or tryptophan. D genes are given only for firm matches. Not every row has a clone size; where given, it reads once, few, many or a size class.

cdr3_aa: CSVEGTSGGAPNEQFF
cdr3_nt: TGCAGCGTTGAAGGAACTAGCGGGGGGGCTCCCAATGAGCAGTTCTTC
v_call: TRBV29-1
j_call: TRBJ2-1
d_call: TRBD2
clone_size: few

cdr3_aa: CASKVEGAGEKLFF
cdr3_nt: TGTGCCAGCAAGGTGGAGGGGGCAGGTGAAAAACTGTTTTTT
v_call: TRBV2
j_call: TRBJ1-4
d_call: TRBD1
clone_size: NA

cdr3_aa: CSVSGVDETQYF
cdr3_nt: TGCAGCGTCTCAGGGGTTGATGAGACCCAGTACTTC
v_call: TRBV29-1
j_call: TRBJ2-5
d_call: NA
clone_size: few

cdr3_aa: CASSSEGLTDTQYF
cdr3_nt: TGTGCCAGCAGCTCAGAGGGGCTCACAGATACGCAGTATTTT
v_call: TRBV7-9
j_call: TRBJ2-3
d_call: NA
clone_size: NA

cdr3_aa: CASSEGSDYGYTF
cdr3_nt: TGTGCCAGCAGTGAAGGATCTGACTATGGCTACACCTTC
v_call: TRBV25-1
j_call: TRBJ1-2
d_call: NA
clone_size: few

cdr3_aa: CSAISQIYGYTF
cdr3_nt: TGCAGTGCTATATCCCAGATTTATGGCTACACCTTC
v_call: TRBV20-1
j_call: TRBJ1-2
d_call: NA
clone_size: NA

cdr3_aa: CASSFRGRNEKLFF
cdr3_nt: TGTGCCAGCAGCTTCAGGGGGCGGAATGAAAAACTGTTTTTT
v_call: TRBV7-6
j_call: TRBJ1-4
d_call: TRBD1
clone_size: NA

cdr3_aa: CAISPPGRTEAFF
cdr3_nt: TGTGCCATCAGCCCACCTGGCCGAACTGAAGCTTTCTTT
v_call: TRBV10-3
j_call: TRBJ1-1
d_call: NA
clone_size: few

cdr3_aa: CASSLGTRANYGYTF
cdr3_nt: TGTGCCAGCAGCTTAGGGACGAGGGCTAACTATGGCTACACCTTC
v_call: TRBV12-3/TRBV12-4
j_call: TRBJ1-2
d_call: NA
clone_size: NA

cdr3_aa: CSARVSGVDHSPLHF
cdr3_nt: TGCAGTGCTAGGGTTTCGGGGGTGGACCATTCACCCCTCCACTTT
v_call: TRBV20-1
j_call: TRBJ1-6
d_call: NA
clone_size: NA

cdr3_aa: CASSLVIGTIHTGELFF
cdr3_nt: TGTGCCAGCAGCTTGGTTATCGGGACAATCCACACCGGGGAGCTGTTTTTT
v_call: TRBV5-5
j_call: TRBJ2-2
d_call: NA
clone_size: few

cdr3_aa: CASSWGETSGGAQYF
cdr3_nt: TGTGCCAGCAGTTGGGGTGAGACTAGCGGGGGGGCGCAGTATTTT
v_call: TRBV12-3/TRBV12-4
j_call: TRBJ2-3
d_call: TRBD2
clone_size: NA

cdr3_aa: CASSPNGGVSTDTQYF
cdr3_nt: TGTGCCAGCAGCCCGAACGGGGGGGTTAGCACAGATACGCAGTATTTT
v_call: TRBV7-9
j_call: TRBJ2-3
d_call: TRBD2
clone_size: NA

cdr3_aa: CASSLLGPLGIQYF
cdr3_nt: TGTGCCAGCAGCCTTCTGGGCCCGTTGGGCATTCAGTACTTC
v_call: TRBV11-1
j_call: TRBJ2-4
d_call: NA
clone_size: few

cdr3_aa: CASSEVQGPYEQYF
cdr3_nt: TGTGCCAGCAGTGAAGTACAGGGGCCTTACGAGCAGTACTTC
v_call: TRBV2
j_call: TRBJ2-7
d_call: TRBD1
clone_size: NA

cdr3_aa: CASSYEENGYTF
cdr3_nt: TGTGCCAGCAGCTATGAGGAGAATGGCTACACCTTC
v_call: TRBV7-9
j_call: TRBJ1-2
d_call: NA
clone_size: few

cdr3_aa: CASSRTEANYGYTF
cdr3_nt: TGTGCCAGCAGCCGGACAGAAGCTAACTATGGCTACACCTTC
v_call: TRBV14
j_call: TRBJ1-2
d_call: NA
clone_size: NA

cdr3_aa: CASSRPPAGTSHEQFF
cdr3_nt: TGCGCCAGCAGCCGCCCCCCGGCTGGGACTAGCCATGAGCAGTTCTTC
v_call: TRBV4-1
j_call: TRBJ2-1
d_call: TRBD2
clone_size: NA

cdr3_aa: CASSAAGEGNYGYTF
cdr3_nt: TGCGCCAGCAGCGCCGCAGGGGAAGGCAACTATGGCTACACCTTC
v_call: TRBV5-1
j_call: TRBJ1-2
d_call: NA
clone_size: NA

cdr3_aa: CASSHSGGGGAYYNEQFF
cdr3_nt: TGTGCCAGCAGCCACAGTGGGGGCGGGGGGGCTTACTACAATGAGCAGTTCTTC
v_call: TRBV3-1
j_call: TRBJ2-1
d_call: TRBD2
clone_size: few

cdr3_aa: CSYSSGPTQYF
cdr3_nt: TGCTCCTACAGCAGCGGGCCCACGCAGTATTTT
v_call: TRBV20-1
j_call: TRBJ2-3
d_call: NA
clone_size: many

cdr3_aa: CASSPLGGLVEKLFF
cdr3_nt: TGTGCCAGCAGCCCCCTGGGGGGCTTGGTTGAAAAATTGTTTTTT
v_call: TRBV7-9
j_call: TRBJ1-4
d_call: NA
clone_size: NA

cdr3_aa: CASSFSTGGEQYF
cdr3_nt: TGTGCCAGCAGTTTCTCCACAGGTGGGGAGCAGTACTTC
v_call: TRBV27
j_call: TRBJ2-7
d_call: NA
clone_size: NA

cdr3_aa: CASSPADGGYSEKLFF
cdr3_nt: TGTGCCAGCAGCCCCGCCGACGGGGGCTATTCCGAAAAACTGTTTTTT
v_call: TRBV7-2
j_call: TRBJ1-4
d_call: NA
clone_size: NA

cdr3_aa: CASSLQGALDSPLHF
cdr3_nt: TGTGCCAGCAGCCTACAGGGGGCTTTAGATTCACCCCTCCACTTT
v_call: TRBV7-2
j_call: TRBJ1-6
d_call: TRBD1
clone_size: NA

cdr3_aa: CASSLRQNTNTEAFF
cdr3_nt: TGTGCCAGCAGCCTGAGACAGAACACAAACACTGAAGCTTTCTTT
v_call: TRBV5-4
j_call: TRBJ1-1
d_call: NA
clone_size: once

cdr3_aa: CASSYIAGGTDTQYF
cdr3_nt: TGTGCCAGCAGTTACATTGCGGGGGGCACAGATACGCAGTATTTT
v_call: TRBV6-6
j_call: TRBJ2-3
d_call: TRBD2
clone_size: many

cdr3_aa: CSVHHLGDTQYF
cdr3_nt: TGCAGCGTTCATCACCTGGGGGATACGCAGTATTTT
v_call: TRBV29-1
j_call: TRBJ2-3
d_call: NA
clone_size: many

cdr3_aa: CASSPENKDRNVIDYYGYTF
cdr3_nt: TGTGCCAGCAGTCCAGAAAACAAGGACAGAAATGTTATTGACTACTATGGCTACACCTTC
v_call: TRBV6-2/TRBV6-3
j_call: TRBJ1-2
d_call: NA
clone_size: NA

cdr3_aa: CASSQPLAGSYNEQFF
cdr3_nt: TGTGCCAGCAGCCAGCCTCTAGCGGGGTCCTACAATGAGCAGTTCTTC
v_call: TRBV3-1
j_call: TRBJ2-1
d_call: TRBD2
clone_size: NA

cdr3_aa: CSARRQGGWETQYF
cdr3_nt: TGCAGTGCTAGACGGCAGGGGGGATGGGAGACCCAGTACTTC
v_call: TRBV20-1
j_call: TRBJ2-5
d_call: NA
clone_size: once

cdr3_aa: CSARDSLAGGLYNEQFF
cdr3_nt: TGCAGTGCTAGAGATAGCCTAGCGGGGGGGCTCTACAATGAGCAGTTCTTC
v_call: TRBV20-1
j_call: TRBJ2-1
d_call: TRBD2
clone_size: NA

cdr3_aa: CASRFIAYNEQFF
cdr3_nt: TGTGCCAGCAGGTTTATCGCCTACAATGAGCAGTTCTTC
v_call: TRBV12-3/TRBV12-4
j_call: TRBJ2-1
d_call: NA
clone_size: NA

cdr3_aa: CASSVDLGDGYTF
cdr3_nt: TGTGCCAGCAGCGTAGATCTGGGGGACGGCTACACCTTC
v_call: TRBV9
j_call: TRBJ1-2
d_call: NA
clone_size: NA

cdr3_aa: CAISSSGTTNEKLFF
cdr3_nt: TGTGCCATCAGTAGTTCGGGAACAACTAATGAAAAACTGTTTTTT
v_call: TRBV10-3
j_call: TRBJ1-4
d_call: NA
clone_size: few

cdr3_aa: CASSQVSSSSYNSPLHF
cdr3_nt: TGTGCCAGCAGCCAAGTCTCGTCAAGCTCCTATAATTCACCCCTCCACTTT
v_call: TRBV3-1
j_call: TRBJ1-6
d_call: NA
clone_size: NA

cdr3_aa: CASSFKGIETQYF
cdr3_nt: TGTGCCAGCAGCTTTAAGGGCATCGAGACCCAGTACTTC
v_call: TRBV7-8
j_call: TRBJ2-5
d_call: NA
clone_size: NA

cdr3_aa: CSAEKVRGLGEKLFF
cdr3_nt: TGCAGTGCTGAGAAAGTTCGGGGGCTTGGCGAAAAACTGTTTTTT
v_call: TRBV20-1
j_call: TRBJ1-4
d_call: NA
clone_size: NA

cdr3_aa: CASSGTGGHYGYTF
cdr3_nt: TGTGCCAGCAGCGGAACAGGGGGCCACTATGGCTACACCTTC
v_call: TRBV9
j_call: TRBJ1-2
d_call: TRBD1
clone_size: few

cdr3_aa: CASSVKGPGYTF
cdr3_nt: TGTGCCAGCAGTGTGAAAGGGCCTGGCTACACCTTC
v_call: TRBV2
j_call: TRBJ1-2
d_call: NA
clone_size: few

cdr3_aa: CSVGDSSYEQYF
cdr3_nt: TGCAGCGTGGGGGATAGCTCCTACGAGCAGTACTTC
v_call: TRBV29-1
j_call: TRBJ2-7
d_call: NA
clone_size: many

cdr3_aa: CASSKPGQGNQPQHF
cdr3_nt: TGTGCCAGCAGTAAACCGGGACAGGGCAATCAGCCCCAGCATTTT
v_call: TRBV12-3/TRBV12-4
j_call: TRBJ1-5
d_call: TRBD1
clone_size: NA

cdr3_aa: CASSAGTGMNTEAFF
cdr3_nt: TGTGCCAGCAGCGCCGGGACAGGGATGAACACTGAAGCTTTCTTT
v_call: TRBV7-9
j_call: TRBJ1-1
d_call: TRBD1
clone_size: NA

cdr3_aa: CASSLLAEDNEQFF
cdr3_nt: TGTGCCAGCAGTTTGCTAGCGGAGGACAATGAGCAGTTCTTC
v_call: TRBV12-3/TRBV12-4
j_call: TRBJ2-1
d_call: TRBD2
clone_size: NA

cdr3_aa: CASSLLQGTEAFF
cdr3_nt: TGCGCCAGCAGCTTATTACAGGGAACTGAAGCTTTCTTT
v_call: TRBV5-1
j_call: TRBJ1-1
d_call: NA
clone_size: few

cdr3_aa: CASSLEASGGYNEQFF
cdr3_nt: TGTGCCAGCAGTTTAGAGGCCAGCGGGGGCTACAATGAGCAGTTCTTC
v_call: TRBV12-3/TRBV12-4
j_call: TRBJ2-1
d_call: TRBD2
clone_size: NA

cdr3_aa: CASSLSVASGPDTQYF
cdr3_nt: TGTGCCAGCAGCTTAAGCGTAGCGTCCGGCCCAGATACGCAGTATTTT
v_call: TRBV7-2
j_call: TRBJ2-3
d_call: NA
clone_size: many

cdr3_aa: CSARSGTPYEQYF
cdr3_nt: TGCAGTGCTAGATCTGGGACACCCTACGAGCAGTACTTC
v_call: TRBV20-1
j_call: TRBJ2-7
d_call: NA
clone_size: NA

cdr3_aa: CASSLGSGDNQPQHF
cdr3_nt: TGTGCCAGCAGCTTAGGTTCAGGAGATAATCAGCCCCAGCATTTT
v_call: TRBV7-2
j_call: TRBJ1-5
d_call: NA
clone_size: few